These 11 T cell receptor beta chains were all obtained from the same sample, sequenced in a study of response to subunit inactivated influenza vaccine. TCRdb used MiXCR to reprocess the RT-PCR reads, holding one entry per CDR3 protein. The repertoire includes hundreds of thousands of distinct CDR3 sequences, more than 11% of them detected once, and around 7% sits in the top ten. Material: PBMCs from blood, obtained about 14 days before vaccination. The receptors originated from a man in his fifties who received an inactivated influenza vaccine.

This clonotype was detected only a few times. This chain uses TRBV7-6 with TRBJ2-5; D is possibly TRBD1 or TRBD2 (7 bases each). V was pared by 3 bases and J by 9 bases, with 23 bases between. Germline V gene sequence: CDR1 SGHVS, CDR2 FNYEAQ. The length of the CDR3 is 16 residues. The CDR3 protein is CASSLKREGRGASQYF. The CDR3 DNA reads TGTGCCAGCAGCTTGAAAAGGGAGGGCAGGGGGGCGTCCCAGTACTTC.

The rearrangement links TRBV12-3 or TRBV12-4 to TRBJ2-1; 13 nucleotides line up with TRBD2. The trim removed 11 bases at V and 5 bases at J, leaving 18 bases unmatched. The length of the CDR3 is 18 residues. As DNA, the CDR3 is TGTGCCTTCAGTTTAGAGCTCTACGGACTAGCGGGAGACAATGAGCAGTTCTTC. It yields the protein CAFSLELYGLAGDNEQFF.

CDR3 nucleotide sequence: TGTGCCAGCAGCGCGACAGGGGTTGGGGAGACCCAGTACTTC. Protein: CASSATGVGETQYF. V usage is TRBV5-5 and J usage is TRBJ2-5, with 8 bases matching TRBD1. The CDR3 totals 14 residues. CDR1 SGHKS and CDR2 YYEKEE come from the germline V gene (reference sequence). V shed 4 bases and J 5 bases; nucleotides not matched to a gene: 7.

V usage is TRBV28 and J usage is TRBJ1-1; D remains ambiguous. Germline lookup yields CDR1 MDHEN and CDR2 SYDVKM. Between the trimmed V and J ends, which lost 0 bases and 8 bases, there was a span of 4 bases. The CDR3 extends over 11 amino acids. CDR3 loop: CASSLWPEAFF. CDR3 in DNA: TGTGCCAGCAGTTTATGGCCGGAAGCTTTCTTT.

V is TRBV27 and J is TRBJ1-4; no clear D. Trimming took off 5 bases at V and 0 bases at J, with 16 bases between the two ends. Germline CDR1 and CDR2: MNHEY and SMNVEV (reference sequence). This CDR3 is built from 17 residues. CDR3 nucleotide sequence: TGTGCCAGCAGTCCCGGTGGCGGACTTGCAACTAATGAAAAACTGTTTTTT. The encoded protein is CASSPGGGLATNEKLFF.

This chain joins TRBV20-1 and TRBJ2-7, with 7 bases lining up with TRBD1. CDR1 is DFQATT, CDR2 SNEGSKA, per germline (reference sequence). The CDR3 extends over 13 amino acids. V lost 4 bases to trimming and J lost 2 bases; unmatched junction nucleotides: 5. The CDR3 DNA follows: TGCAGTGCTACCCGACAGGGCCCCTACGAGCAGTACTTC. Protein product: CSATRQGPYEQYF.

This clonotype has ten or more counts. This rearrangement joins TRBV3-1 to TRBJ2-2; no clear D gene. Trimming removed 1 base from V and 2 bases from J, with 5 bases in between. Germline lookup yields CDR1 LGHDT and CDR2 YNNKEL (reference sequence). The CDR3 spans 14 residues. CDR3 loop: CASSQVRNTGELFF. The CDR3 DNA is TGTGCCAGCAGCCAAGTTCGCAACACCGGGGAGCTGTTTTTT.

The V call is TRBV7-8, the J call TRBJ2-7; D might be TRBD1 (5 bases). This CDR3 region has 14 residues. V was trimmed by 1 base and J by 2 bases, leaving 9 bases between them. Germline V gene data show CDR1 as SGHVS and CDR2 as FQNEAQ. DNA for the CDR3: TGTGCCAGCAGCTTAGAAGGGGCAACCTACGAGCAGTACTTC. Protein sequence: CASSLEGATYEQYF.

The rearrangement links TRBV5-1 to TRBJ2-7; TRBD2 matches at 9 bases. J lost 0 bases, V lost 1 base, and 2 bases had no gene match. The CDR3 spans 15 residues. Germline V CDR1 and CDR2: SGHRS, YFSETQ. This CDR3 is CASSLSSGVSYEQYF. The CDR3 nucleotides read TGCGCCAGCAGCTTGTCTAGCGGGGTCTCCTACGAGCAGTACTTC.

This clonotype turned up a few times. V usage is TRBV3-1 and J usage is TRBJ1-2; D not certain. The CDR3 totals 15 residues. Trimming pared 6 bases from V and 5 bases from J, leaving 19 bases between. Germline V CDR1 and CDR2: LGHDT, YNNKEL (reference sequence). The CDR3 coding sequence is TGTGCCAGCAGTCCCCAGTGGGCGGAGATGTATGGCTACACCTTC. Encoded protein: CASSPQWAEMYGYTF. The full variable domain, completed using reference TRBV3-1 and TRBJ1-2, is DTAVSQTPKYLVTQMGNDKSIKCEQNLGHDTMYWYKQDSKKFLKIMFSYNNKELIINETVPNRFSPKSPDKAHLNLHINSLELGDSAVYFCASSPQWAEMYGYTFGSGTRLTVV.

The rearrangement uses TRBV5-1 and TRBJ2-5; the match to TRBD2 covers 13 bases. The germline gives CDR1 SGHRS, CDR2 YFSETQ. CDR3 length equals 17 residues. The trim removed 2 bases at V and 3 bases at J, leaving 7 bases unmatched. CDR3 DNA: TGCGCCAGCAGCTTTACTAGCGGGAGGGAAGTTGAAGAGACCCAGTACTTC. This translates into CASSFTSGREVEETQYF.